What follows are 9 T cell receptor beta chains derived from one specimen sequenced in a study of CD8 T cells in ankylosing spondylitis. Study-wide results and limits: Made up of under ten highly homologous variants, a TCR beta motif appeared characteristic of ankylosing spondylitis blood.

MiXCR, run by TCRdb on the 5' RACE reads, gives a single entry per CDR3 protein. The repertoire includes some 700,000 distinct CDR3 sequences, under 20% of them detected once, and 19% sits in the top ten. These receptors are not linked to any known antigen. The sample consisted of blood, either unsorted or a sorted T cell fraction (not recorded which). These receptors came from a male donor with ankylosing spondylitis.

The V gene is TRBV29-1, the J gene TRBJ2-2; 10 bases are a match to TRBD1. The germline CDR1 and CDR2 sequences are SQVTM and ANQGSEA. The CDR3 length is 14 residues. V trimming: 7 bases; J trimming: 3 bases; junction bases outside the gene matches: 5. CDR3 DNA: TGCAGCGCGGGGGGACAGGGGTACACCGGGGAGCTGTTTTTT. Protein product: CSAGGQGYTGELFF.

CDR3 protein: CASSPLTGDTEAFF. The CDR3 bases are TGTGCCAGCAGCCCCCTCACAGGGGACACTGAAGCTTTCTTT. The chain has TRBV4-2 and TRBJ1-1, with 7 bases identical to TRBD1. The CDR3 contains 14 residues. V lost 4 bases and J lost 3; bases outside the gene matches: 5. The germline CDR1 and CDR2 sequences are LGHNA and YNFKEQ.

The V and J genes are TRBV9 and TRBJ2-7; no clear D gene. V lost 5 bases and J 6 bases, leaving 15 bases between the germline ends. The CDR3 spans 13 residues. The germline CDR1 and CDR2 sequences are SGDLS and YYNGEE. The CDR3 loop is CASSDWTLGEQYF. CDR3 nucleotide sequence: TGTGCCAGCAGTGACTGGACCCTTGGCGAGCAGTACTTC.

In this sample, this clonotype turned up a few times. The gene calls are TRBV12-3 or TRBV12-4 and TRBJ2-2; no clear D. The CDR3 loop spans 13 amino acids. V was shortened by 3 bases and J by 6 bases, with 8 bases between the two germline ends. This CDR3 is CASSFFGSGELFF. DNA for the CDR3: TGTGCCAGCAGTTTCTTTGGTTCCGGGGAGCTGTTTTTT.

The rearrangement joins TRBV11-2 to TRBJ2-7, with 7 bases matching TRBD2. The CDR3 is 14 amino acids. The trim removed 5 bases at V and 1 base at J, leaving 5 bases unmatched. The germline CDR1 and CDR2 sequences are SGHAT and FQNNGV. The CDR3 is CASSAGTKSYEQYF. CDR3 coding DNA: TGTGCCAGCAGCGCCGGGACTAAGTCCTACGAGCAGTACTTC.

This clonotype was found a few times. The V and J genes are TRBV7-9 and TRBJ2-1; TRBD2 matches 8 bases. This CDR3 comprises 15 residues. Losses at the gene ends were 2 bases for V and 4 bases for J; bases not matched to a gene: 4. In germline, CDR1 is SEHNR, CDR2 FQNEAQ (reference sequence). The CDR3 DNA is TGTGCCAGCAGCTTAACGACTAGCGCTTACAATGAGCAGTTCTTC. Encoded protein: CASSLTTSAYNEQFF.

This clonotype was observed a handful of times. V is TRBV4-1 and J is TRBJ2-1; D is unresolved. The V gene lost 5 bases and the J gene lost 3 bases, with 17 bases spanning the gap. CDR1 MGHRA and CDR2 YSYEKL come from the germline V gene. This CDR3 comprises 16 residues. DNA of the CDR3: TGCGCCAGCAGCGCCACCATAGCTACGGGCTACAATGAGCAGTTCTTC. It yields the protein CASSATIATGYNEQFF.

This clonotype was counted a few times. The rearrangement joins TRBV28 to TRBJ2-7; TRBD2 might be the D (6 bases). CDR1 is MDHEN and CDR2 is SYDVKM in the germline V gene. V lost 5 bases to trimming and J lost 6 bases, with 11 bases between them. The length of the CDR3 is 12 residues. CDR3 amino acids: CASSILAGEQYF. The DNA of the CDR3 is TGTGCCAGCAGTATACTAGCAGGCGAGCAGTACTTC.

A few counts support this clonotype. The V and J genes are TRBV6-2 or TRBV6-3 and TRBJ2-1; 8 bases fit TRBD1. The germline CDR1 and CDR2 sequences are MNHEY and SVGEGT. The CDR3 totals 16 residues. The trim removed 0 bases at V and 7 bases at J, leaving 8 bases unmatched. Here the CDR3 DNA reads TGTGCCAGCAGTTACTCGGCCCACAGGGGGTTTAATGAGCAGTTCTTC. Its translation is CASSYSAHRGFNEQFF.